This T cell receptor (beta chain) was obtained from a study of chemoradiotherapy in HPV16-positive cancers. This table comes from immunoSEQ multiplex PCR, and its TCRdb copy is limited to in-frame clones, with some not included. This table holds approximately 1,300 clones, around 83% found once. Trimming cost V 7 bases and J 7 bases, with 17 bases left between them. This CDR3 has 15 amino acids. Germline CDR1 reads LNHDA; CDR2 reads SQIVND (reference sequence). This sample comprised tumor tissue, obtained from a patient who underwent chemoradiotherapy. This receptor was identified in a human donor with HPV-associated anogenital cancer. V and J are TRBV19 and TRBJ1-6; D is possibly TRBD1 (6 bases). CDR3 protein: CASNFSGDRNSPLHF. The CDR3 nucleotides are TGTGCCAGTAATTTCTCAGGGGATCGGAATTCACCCCTCCACTTT.